This T cell receptor (beta chain) was documented in a study of vaccination effects on CD4 cells after COVID-19. The study's findings and limits: The study enrolled few convalescent patients and sampled no early post-infection timepoints. Clones arising from infection and from vaccination showed marked clonal contraction late after vaccination.

Libraries were prepared by immunoSEQ multiplex PCR; TCRdb keeps only in-frame clonotypes and omits some of them. The sample has about 46,000 clones, 74% seen once. Using viral peptide pools, the ViraFEST assay grew out antigen-specific CD4+ T cells prior to sequencing. The authors isolated CD4+ T cells after around nine days of culture. Vaccination of participants consisted of two doses of either the BNT162b2 or mRNA-1273 vaccine. Comment on this clone: The target antigen is unknown.

Germline V gene data show CDR1 as MDHEN and CDR2 as SYDVKM. Trimming at V came to 10 bases and at J to 1 base, leaving 3 bases not matched to a gene. The CDR3 runs to 12 residues. This sequence originates from a human donor who received a COVID-19 vaccine. This specimen was CD4+ T cells from PBMCs cultured with HCoV-OC43 spike peptides, taken after COVID-19 vaccination. Noted subset: HCoV-OC43 spike overlapping peptide pool stimulation. The chain employs TRBV28 and TRBJ1-1; 7 nucleotides match TRBD1. CDR3 DNA sequence: TGTGCCATGAGGGGGCCGAACACTGAAGCTTTCTTT. Its protein product is CAMRGPNTEAFF.